This T cell receptor (beta chain) emerged from a study of cytomegalovirus exposure and HLA in healthy donors (dated by TCRdb to about 2017). Context from the whole study: According to a later analysis, the roughly 120 validation repertoires were produced on the same platform as the 700 or so repertoires of the first cohort. The study aimed to test whether signatures of past pathogen exposure could be identified by cataloging public T cell receptors. Besides the first cohort of 666 subjects, a separate validation cohort made up of some 110 different subjects was used. The study combined high-throughput TCR immunosequencing, statistical association of individual TCRs with disease status, and machine learning to predict cytomegalovirus infection status.

According to the germline V gene, CDR1 reads SGHAT and CDR2 reads FQNNGV. From the cysteine up to the phenylalanine, the CDR3 has a length of 16 residues. Only the CDR3 DNA stays, 48 bases, in frame from base 1. V has 4 bases trimmed and J has 2 bases trimmed; junction bases matching no gene number 11. The method was the immunoSEQ multiplex PCR assay. Under the source paper's analysis protocol: A statistical classification framework was built to diagnose cytomegalovirus status from the catalog of TCR beta chain sequences. TCRdb took this table from immuneACCESS and kept in-frame rearrangements with V and J called. Such tables lack part of the clones; where checked against another copy, unresolved V genes explain under half of the gap, and the rest is unexplained. The V and J calls and the clone size are those of that table, but D and trimming were determined from the DNA. Within this sample are over 110,000 clones, with 70% to 90% of them counted one time only. Roughly 9% of the sample lies in the top ten.

The donors belonged to the validation cohort of over a hundred subjects, which was separate from the approximately 700-subject first cohort. Note on this clone: It lacks a known antigen. The record has no base qualities; no much larger clone is one base away.

Findings and caveats that apply to the study as a whole: The study gave a list of some 150 TCR beta chains associated with cytomegalovirus. A later analysis found that TCRs clustered in the first cohort also tended to co-occur in the roughly 120 validation repertoires, with just under 95% of cluster scores above 0. A few of the identified cytomegalovirus-associated TCR beta chains were confirmed in vitro to be specific for cytomegalovirus antigens. All 120 or so repertoires were used to score co-occurrence in the validation cohort in a later analysis, because that analysis had no HLA typing for the cohort. The classifier was reported to diagnose cytomegalovirus status with high specificity and sensitivity in both the original cohort and the validation cohort. Most TCR sequences were seen in very few donors, while some public TCRs were found in many individuals. The authors suggested that the approach could potentially be generalized to other disease states and immunological phenotypes.

The sequence is built from TRBV11-2 and TRBJ2-7, with 7 bases matching TRBD2. Input material: PBMCs. The sequence derives from a man aged 18 to 30 in good health and CMV-seropositive. The nucleotide sequence reads as follows: TGTGCCAGCAGCTCCCTCGGCGGGAGTTCAACCTACGAGCAGTACTTC. Translated, this is CASSSLGGSSTYEQYF.